The 7 T cell receptor beta chains below all came from one sample that was sequenced in a study of T cells in women clearing cervical HPV infection. Clones were sequenced by immunoSEQ multiplex PCR, and TCRdb holds only the in-frame ones, with some missing. Recorded for this sample: roughly 20,000 clones. The sequencing input was blood buffy coat. All receptors come from a woman aged 18 to 69 with a cervical HPV16 infection that either progressed to CIN3+ or cleared (not recorded which).

In the case of this clone: Read coverage stops 3 residues before the CDR3 terminus; the germline J gene supplies the remainder. The V and J genes are TRBV19 and TRBJ1-2, with D unclear. This CDR3 has 11 amino acids. From germline, CDR1 is LNHDA and CDR2 SQIVND (reference sequence). CDR3 in amino acids: CASTVTDTYTF. CDR3 DNA, as far as it was read: TGTGCCAGTACCGTCACAGATACC.

About this clone: The read stops 3 residues short of the end of the CDR3; the missing end is completed from the germline J gene. V usage is TRBV4-1 and J usage is TRBJ2-3; D is undetermined. Trimming removed 0 bases from V and 6 bases from J, with 10 bases in between. Germline V lookup: CDR1 MGHRA, CDR2 YSYEKL. The CDR3 is 14 amino acids. The CDR3 bases that were read are TGCGCCAGCAGCCAAGAAGGGTTTTGGGATACG. Protein product: CASSQEGFWDT. From start to end, the CDR3 is CASSQEGFWDTQYF.

A note on this clone: The CDR3 extends 3 residues past the end of the read, so its final part is completed from the germline J gene. This chain connects TRBV5-4 to TRBJ1-3; possible D gene TRBD1, 6 bases. Germline V CDR1 and CDR2: SGHNT, YYREEE (reference sequence). CDR3 length: 14 residues. The germline V and J ends were trimmed by 0 bases and 3 bases, with 7 bases remaining between them. Incomplete CDR3 DNA: TGTGCCAGCAGCTTGGCAGGGGTTGGAAACACC. This sequence encodes CASSLAGVGNT. The full CDR3 protein reads CASSLAGVGNTIYF.

Comments on this clone: The sequenced fragment ends 3 residues before the CDR3 boundary, so the rest is inferred from the germline J gene. The chain is built from TRBV30 and TRBJ1-6; D might be TRBD1 (6 bases). This CDR3 comprises 15 residues. V was clipped by 8 bases and J by 0 bases, with 14 bases between them. Germline CDR1 is GTSNPN and CDR2 is SVGIG (reference sequence). Incomplete CDR3 DNA: TGTGCCCGAAAGGACAGCTCCTCCTATAATTCACCC. Amino acid sequence: CARKDSSSYNSP. The full CDR3 is CARKDSSSYNSPLHF.

Remarks on this clone: The sequenced fragment ends 3 residues before the CDR3 boundary, so the rest is inferred from the germline J gene. The chain is built from TRBV20-1 and TRBJ1-5; D is ambiguous. The CDR3 has 12 amino acids. Trimming left V 3 bases short and J 5 bases short, with 8 bases between. Per germline, CDR1 DFQATT and CDR2 SNEGSKA (reference sequence). The CDR3 here is CSASVGYQPQHF. The DNA read from the CDR3 is TGCAGTGCTAGTGTAGGGTATCAGCCC.

Regarding this clone: The sequence runs out 3 residues before the end of the CDR3; the remainder is reconstructed from the germline J gene. The genes are TRBV19 and TRBJ2-3; the match to TRBD2 covers 9 bases. The CDR3 spans 16 residues. Germline CDR1 and CDR2: LNHDA and SQIVND (reference sequence). Incomplete CDR3 DNA: TGTGCCAGTAGTATTCGACTAGCGGCAAGTAAAGAGACG. Translating it yields CASSIRLAASKET. The CDR3 in full is CASSIRLAASKETQYF.

Note on this clone: The read halts 3 residues ahead of the CDR3 end, with the missing end drawn from the germline J gene. The rearrangement links TRBV6-2 or TRBV6-3 to TRBJ2-5; D might be TRBD2 (6 bases). The germline gives CDR1 MNHEY, CDR2 SVGEGT. CDR3 size: 14 residues. The ends were cut back, 6 bases at V and 1 base at J, with 12 bases in the middle. The DNA read from the CDR3 is TGTGCCAGCAGCCACCGGGACTCCCAAGAGACC. Encoded protein: CASSHRDSQET. In full, the CDR3 reads CASSHRDSQETQYF.